This note documents a single T cell receptor beta chain sequence. What it binds is not known. Mismatch with germline at one junction end may stem from a read error. CDR3 length: 9 amino acids. The V gene's germline CDR1 is SQVTM and CDR2 ANQGSEA. The sample originates from a study of CD8+ T cells in alopecia areata. General study points: Clonality exceeded that of normal scalp in lesional scalp, most notably in alopecia totalis/universalis. TCR sharing across patients was less clear than in mice, possibly HLA-related.

The authors extracted RNA and reverse transcribed it into cDNA as the sequencing template. Profiled with immunoSEQ multiplex PCR; TCRdb holds only in-frame clones, not every one. The sample consists of fewer than 110,000 clones, around 50% of them appearing once. The chain recombines TRBV29-1 with TRBJ1-2; possible D gene TRBD1, 5 bases. This receptor was obtained from a human donor in good health. Sequencing was done on a sample of CD4+ T cells sorted from blood. The CDR3 protein is CSVEGNRNF. The CDR3 DNA is TGCAGCGTTGAGGGGAACAGGAACTTC.